Reported below is one TCR beta chain. The entry originates in a study of technical replicates of blood from a handful of donors. This table comes from immunoSEQ multiplex PCR, and its TCRdb copy is limited to in-frame clones, with some not included. The repertoire has approximately 87,000 clones, approximately 94% of them found once; the top ten carry under 0.3%. The V and J ends lost 0 bases and 7 bases, in that order; junction bases with no gene match: 5. CDR1 and CDR2 (germline): SGHAT, FQNNGV. The CDR3 has 14 residues. Source material: T cells isolated from PBMCs. The V call is TRBV11-2, the J call TRBJ2-5; 7 bases align to TRBD2. The TCR originated in a human donor in good health. The CDR3 protein is CASSLDRGVRTQYF. CDR3 bases: TGTGCCAGCAGCTTAGACCGGGGGGTGCGGACCCAGTACTTC.